The rows below give T cell receptor beta chains drawn from one sample of a study of shared clonotypes between healthy human individuals. The protocol was immunoSEQ multiplex PCR, while the TCRdb copy is restricted to in-frame clones and leaves out a portion. The repertoire holds approximately 2,000,000 clones, 85% to 95% seen once, with 0.37% in the top ten. Sample: naive CD4+ T cells from PBMCs. The receptors were gathered from a man between 18 and 35 years old in good health. Some clones in this sample may be carry-over from other donors' samples. Each CDR3 is given without its conserved first and last residue.

>TRBJ1-1|TRBV11-2
ASSSRGKTEAF
>TRBJ1-5|TRBV15
ATSLSGAPWQPQH
>TRBJ2-7|TRBV20-1
SAQAEYEQY
>TRBJ2-3|TRBV30
AWSVGGTSTDTQY
>TRBJ1-4|TRBV5-1
ASSLEGQGLGKLF
>TRBJ1-2|TRBV28
ASSLQAFIPT
>TRBJ2-2|TRBV7-3
ASSPSKGRMSGELF
>TRBJ1-2|TRBV5-4
ASSFTGTLAGYT
>TRBJ1-1|TRBV18
ASSQGQWNTEAF
>TRBJ2-7|TRBV7-2
ASSYPGQVSYEQY
>TRBJ2-3|TRBV2
ASSAEPVGTDTQY
>TRBJ1-1|TRBV27
ASSFSDRGEAF
>TRBJ2-3|TRBV5-1
ASSPSGGLKHTQY
>TRBJ2-1|TRBV6-5
ASSHVGADNEQF
>TRBJ2-4|TRBV7-8
ASSYGRGRVAKNIQY
>TRBJ2-2|TRBV27
ASSFLRGGELF
>TRBJ2-7|TRBV13
ASSPGPGFSYEQY
>TRBJ1-2|TRBV9
ASSEGADYGYT
>TRBJ2-7|TRBV5-1
ASSLGGTGGYEQY
>TRBJ2-7|TRBV19
ASSIEGGLREQY
>TRBJ2-7|TRBV4-3
ASSQGGRQGAYEQY
>TRBJ2-7|TRBV7-2
ASSSSTVTGWAYEQY
>TRBJ2-7|TRBV9
ASSPRFGTAYEQY
>TRBJ2-3|TRBV5-5
ASSSTSPTDTQY
>TRBJ2-7|TRBV6-4
ASSDCGGVSYEQY
>TRBJ2-5|TRBV5-1
ASSFAGQETQY
>TRBJ1-5|TRBV4-1
ASSQIGRYSNQPQH
>TRBJ2-5|TRBV5-1
ASSSNQETQY
>TRBJ1-3|TRBV6-5
ASSYTGDAGNTIY
>TRBJ1-1|TRBV10-3
AISEYRLNTEAF
>TRBJ1-1|TRBV28
ASTLGGTGGSTEAF
>TRBJ1-2|TRBV5-1
ASSLAGTGGYGYT
>TRBJ1-2|TRBV21-1
AKGGTGRYGYT
>TRBJ2-1|TRBV5-4
ASSPKTGQPLTFRF
>TRBJ2-1|TRBV4-1
ASSQSRPLSYNEQF
>TRBJ2-2|TRBV4-1
ASSQEGSLNTGELF
>TRBJ2-1|TRBV9
ASSVRAGGYNEQF
>TRBJ2-1|TRBV5-1
ASSFGPGGYNEQF